This T cell receptor (beta chain) stems from a study of OX40 agonist ivuxolimab in advanced cancers. Only in-frame clones appear in the TCRdb table, and some are missing; sequencing was by immunoSEQ multiplex PCR. The sample has roughly 77,000 clones; under 90% are singletons. The source is an adult with an advanced solid tumor such as melanoma, head and neck, liver or kidney cancer. The material sequenced was CD4+ or CD8+ T cells sorted from blood, taken in a trial of the OX40 agonist ivuxolimab.

CDR3 sequence reads: CASSRLGPQLQETQYF. The CDR3 DNA is TGTGCCAGCAGCCGCCTCGGTCCACAGTTACAAGAGACCCAGTACTTC. This chain links TRBV4-2 with TRBJ2-5; D gene ambiguous. Between the trimmed V and J ends, which lost 4 bases and 2 bases, there was a span of 17 bases. The germline gives CDR1 LGHNA, CDR2 YNFKEQ. The length of the CDR3 is 16 residues.